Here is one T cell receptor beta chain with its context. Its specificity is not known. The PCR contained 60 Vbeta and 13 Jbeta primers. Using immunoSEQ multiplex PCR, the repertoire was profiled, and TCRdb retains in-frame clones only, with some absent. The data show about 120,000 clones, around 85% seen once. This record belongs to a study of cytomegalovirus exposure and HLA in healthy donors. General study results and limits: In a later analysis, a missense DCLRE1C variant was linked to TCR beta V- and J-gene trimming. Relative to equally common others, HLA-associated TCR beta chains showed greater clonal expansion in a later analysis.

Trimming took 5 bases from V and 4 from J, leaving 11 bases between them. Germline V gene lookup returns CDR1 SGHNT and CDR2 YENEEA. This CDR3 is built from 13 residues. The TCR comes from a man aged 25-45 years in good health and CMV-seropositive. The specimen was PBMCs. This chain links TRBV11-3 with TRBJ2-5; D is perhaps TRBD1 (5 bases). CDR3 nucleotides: TGTGCCAGCAGCAAGGGGCAGGGAGAGACCCAGTACTTC. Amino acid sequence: CASSKGQGETQYF.